A single sample is the source of the 26 T cell receptor beta chains below, sequenced in a study of shared clonotypes between healthy human individuals. Clones were sequenced by immunoSEQ multiplex PCR, and TCRdb holds only the in-frame ones, with some missing. The sample has about 680,000 clones, about 74% seen once. The sequencing sample was made of memory CD4+ T cells sorted from blood. Subset here: CD45RA-negative fraction. Receptors originate from a woman aged 25-40 years in good health.

This chain connects TRBV5-1 to TRBJ2-7; D remains unclear. This CDR3 has 13 amino acids. The germline V gene has CDR1 SGHRS and CDR2 YFSETQ. The ends were cut back, 3 bases at V and 4 bases at J, with 11 bases in the middle. CDR3 sequence (DNA): TGCGCCAGCAGCTGGAGTGATGGGTACGAGCAGTACTTC. Translation: CASSWSDGYEQYF.

J is TRBJ2-1 and V is TRBV25-1, with 8 bases fitting TRBD2. CDR1 and CDR2 (germline): MGHDK, SYGVNS. CDR3 length equals 16 residues. The V gene end was trimmed by 1 base and the J gene end by 10 bases; junction bases not matched to a gene: 12. CDR3 residues: CASSEWGLAGAEEQFF. The CDR3 DNA follows: TGTGCCAGCAGTGAATGGGGGCTAGCGGGTGCAGAAGAGCAGTTCTTC.

Remarks on this clone: A read error may produce the germline difference seen at one junction end. The V gene is TRBV6-6, the J gene TRBJ2-2; D is unresolved. The CDR3 contains 12 residues. Per the germline V gene, CDR1 is MNHNY and CDR2 is SVGAGI (reference sequence). CDR3 amino acids: CASSHNTGELFF. CDR3 nucleotides: TGTGCCAGCAGTCACAACACGGGGGAGCTGTTTTTT.

The chain carries TRBV28 and TRBJ2-1; TRBD2 agrees at 7 bases. This CDR3 is built from 16 residues. Trimming took 2 bases from V and 2 from J; bases not matched to a gene: 6. Germline CDR1 reads MDHEN; CDR2 reads SYDVKM. The CDR3 reads CASSLGAGAPYNEQFF. The CDR3 DNA reads as TGTGCCAGCAGTTTAGGTGCGGGAGCGCCCTACAATGAGCAGTTCTTC.

CDR3 bases: TGTGCCAGCAAAAATCAGGGGGCCGGTGACACTGAAGCTTTCTTT. This translates into CASKNQGAGDTEAFF. This sequence joins TRBV27 and TRBJ1-1; TRBD1 agrees at 8 bases. CDR3 length: 15 amino acids. Losses at the gene ends were 7 bases for V and 3 bases for J; bases not matched to a gene: 10. Looked up from germline, CDR1 is MNHEY and CDR2 is SMNVEV (reference sequence).

The chain uses TRBV4-1 and TRBJ2-2; 10 bases agree with TRBD2. The CDR3 covers 17 residues. The V and J ends lost 3 bases and 4 bases, in that order; junction bases with no gene match: 8. Per germline, CDR1 MGHRA and CDR2 YSYEKL. The CDR3 here is CASSQWTSGEFTGELFF. For the CDR3, the DNA is TGCGCCAGCAGCCAGTGGACTAGCGGAGAATTCACCGGGGAGCTGTTTTTT.

This sequence joins TRBV19 and TRBJ1-5; D uncertain. The CDR3 loop spans 15 amino acids. Germline values: CDR1 LNHDA, CDR2 SQIVND (reference sequence). V dropped 3 bases and J dropped 5 bases, with 14 bases sitting between them. The DNA of the CDR3 is TGTGCCAGTAGTATTGGCCCAGGTAGTCATCAGCCCCAGCATTTT. It codes for CASSIGPGSHQPQHF.

This chain uses TRBV27 with TRBJ1-4; D gene uncertain. CDR3 length: 14 residues. The V gene's germline CDR1 is MNHEY and CDR2 SMNVEV (reference sequence). The ends were cut back, 6 bases at V and 0 bases at J, with 8 bases in the middle. The CDR3 loop is CASRKDATNEKLFF. The CDR3 DNA sequence: TGTGCCAGCAGAAAGGACGCAACTAATGAAAAACTGTTTTTT.

The J gene is TRBJ2-1, the V gene TRBV6-6; TRBD1 agrees at 9 bases. The CDR3 sequence is 15 residues long. The germline CDR1 and CDR2 sequences are MNHNY and SVGAGI (reference sequence). With 4 bases clipped from V and 8 bases from J, the junction kept 9 bases outside the gene matches. The CDR3: CASSSPGTGLDEQFF. CDR3 sequence (DNA): TGTGCCAGCAGTTCACCCGGGACAGGGTTGGATGAGCAGTTCTTC.

This clone was seen a handful of times. At the DNA level, this CDR3 is encoded by other sequences in the same sample as well. This chain connects TRBV6-1 to TRBJ1-5; possible D gene TRBD1, 6 bases. This CDR3 is built from 13 residues. Trimming removed 6 bases at V and 7 bases at J, with 13 bases between. CDR1 MNHNS and CDR2 SASEGT come from the germline V gene. CDR3 in amino acids: CASRDTQGQPQHF. CDR3 coding DNA: TGTGCCAGCAGAGACACTCAGGGGCAGCCCCAGCATTTT.

The rearrangement joins TRBV29-1 to TRBJ1-5, with 8 bases fitting TRBD1. The CDR3 sequence is 12 residues long. The V segment lost 6 bases and the J segment 7 bases; nucleotides outside the gene matches: 5. Germline V gives CDR1 SQVTM, CDR2 ANQGSEA. CDR3 in amino acids: CSVLTGEQPQHF. The CDR3 region has the DNA TGCAGCGTCCTGACAGGGGAGCAGCCCCAGCATTTT.

The chain employs TRBV19 and TRBJ2-5, with 12 bases identical to TRBD2. Germline V gene lookup returns CDR1 LNHDA and CDR2 SQIVND (reference sequence). V lost 7 bases and J lost 2; bases outside the gene matches: 8. The CDR3 is made up of 16 amino acids. CDR3: CASTLTSGSLQETQYF. CDR3 in DNA: TGTGCCAGTACCTTGACTAGCGGGAGTCTACAAGAGACCCAGTACTTC.

Points on this clone: The sample has other DNA sequences that encode this CDR3 too. This rearrangement joins TRBV19 to TRBJ1-4; D might be TRBD1 (5 bases). Trimming took off 1 base at V and 4 bases at J, with 10 bases between the two ends. The CDR3 sequence is 15 residues long. CDR1 and CDR2 (germline): LNHDA, SQIVND (reference sequence). As DNA, the CDR3 is TGTGCCAGTAGTATAGCAGACAGAGGTAATGAAAAACTGTTTTTT. This sequence encodes CASSIADRGNEKLFF.

CDR3 sequence reads: CASTDSFGNQPQHF. In DNA, the CDR3 is TGTGCCAGCACTGACAGTTTTGGCAATCAGCCCCAGCATTTT. V is TRBV18 and J is TRBJ1-5; D may be TRBD1 (5 bases). V was cut by 8 bases and J by 2 bases, with 13 bases left in between. CDR1 and CDR2 from the germline V gene are KGHSH and LQKENI. The CDR3 runs 14 residues.

The V call is TRBV4-1, the J call TRBJ2-1; TRBD1 matches at 7 bases. J lost 2 bases, V lost 5 bases, and 3 bases had no gene match. The CDR3 runs 14 residues. Germline CDR1 is MGHRA and CDR2 is YSYEKL. CDR3 sequence: CASSFGQAYNEQFF. For the CDR3, the DNA is TGCGCCAGCAGCTTCGGACAGGCCTACAATGAGCAGTTCTTC.

V usage is TRBV15 and J usage is TRBJ2-2, with D possibly being TRBD1 (5 bases). This CDR3 contains 15 residues. Per germline, CDR1 LNHNV and CDR2 YYDKDF (reference sequence). Trimming took 1 base from V and 7 from J, leaving 13 bases between them. The CDR3 sequence: CATSRAKGQGGELFF. In nucleotides, the CDR3 is TGTGCCACCAGCAGAGCCAAGGGGCAGGGCGGGGAGCTGTTTTTT.

Points on this clone: Just one base apart from a much larger clone, this may be a read error. Within the sample, other DNA sequences also encode this same CDR3. J is TRBJ2-1 and V is TRBV5-1; no clear D. This CDR3 spans 15 amino acids. Germline V gene lookup returns CDR1 SGHRS and CDR2 YFSETQ. V lost 2 bases and J lost 0, with 9 bases in between. Here the CDR3 reads CASSLDSSSYNEQFF. The DNA for the CDR3 is TGCGCCAGCAGCTTAGATTCGAGCTCCTACAATGAGCAGTTCTTC.

The chain couples TRBV5-4 to TRBJ1-1; no reliable D call. Germline assignment: CDR1 SGHNT and CDR2 YYREEE (reference sequence). The CDR3 covers 13 residues. V dropped 4 bases and J dropped 4 bases, with 11 bases sitting between them. This chain's CDR3 is CASSRSPSTEAFF. The CDR3 DNA reads as TGTGCCAGCAGCCGATCCCCGAGCACTGAAGCTTTCTTT.

The chain recombines TRBV5-4 with TRBJ1-5, with a tentative D call TRBD1 (6 bases). The CDR3 is made up of 13 amino acids. Trimming removed 4 bases from V and 9 bases from J, with 14 bases in between. Germline V gene sequence: CDR1 SGHNT, CDR2 YYREEE (reference sequence). Written as DNA, the CDR3 is TGTGCCAGCAGCATGGACAGCCATCGGCCCCAGCATTTT. Amino acid sequence: CASSMDSHRPQHF.

The chain combines TRBV7-7 with TRBJ2-7; D unresolved. The ends were cut back, 4 bases at V and 0 bases at J, with 16 bases in the middle. This CDR3 region has 16 residues. Germline CDR1 reads SSHAT; CDR2 reads FNYEAQ (reference sequence). The CDR3 DNA reads as TGTGCCAGCAGCTCCGTCGGGCGGAATAGCTCCTACGAGCAGTACTTC. Amino acids: CASSSVGRNSSYEQYF. Supplemented by reference TRBV7-7 and TRBJ2-7, the full variable domain reads GAGVSQSPRYKVTKRGQDVTLRCDPISSHATLYWYQQALGQGPEFLTYFNYEAQPDKSGLPSDRFSAERPEGSISTLTIQRTEQRDSAMYRCASSSVGRNSSYEQYFGPGTRLTVT.

Note on this clone: Other DNA sequences in this specimen translate into the identical CDR3. The genes are TRBV28 and TRBJ1-5; no firm D call. This CDR3 is 13 amino acids long. Germline V gives CDR1 MDHEN, CDR2 SYDVKM. Trimming shortened V by 1 base and J by 4 bases, and 5 bases separated the two germline ends. The CDR3 nucleotides are TGTGCCAGCAGTTTATTAGTGAATCAGCCCCAGCATTTT. This codes for CASSLLVNQPQHF.

Comment on this clone: The same CDR3 is also encoded by other DNA sequences in this sample. The chain has TRBV5-1 and TRBJ1-4, with a possible D match to TRBD1 (5 bases). Germline values: CDR1 SGHRS, CDR2 YFSETQ. This CDR3 spans 15 amino acids. Trimming stripped 0 bases from V and 1 base from J, with 7 bases between. The chain's CDR3 is CASSLGQRTNEKLFF. Here the CDR3 DNA reads TGCGCCAGCAGCTTGGGACAGAGAACTAATGAAAAACTGTTTTTT.

The CDR3 DNA reads as TGTGCCATCGGCGGACTAGCGGGAGTGGATACGCAGTATTTT. Translation gives CAIGGLAGVDTQYF. J is TRBJ2-3 and V is TRBV10-3; 13 positions match TRBD2. CDR3 size: 14 residues. Germline CDR1 ENHRY, CDR2 SYGVKD. V dropped 8 bases and J dropped 6; count of bases not matched to a gene: 5.

The chain couples TRBV27 to TRBJ2-1; D ambiguous. The CDR3 runs to 11 residues. CDR1 is MNHEY and CDR2 is SMNVEV in the germline V gene (reference sequence). Trimming stripped 1 base from V and 10 bases from J, with 5 bases between. In DNA, the CDR3 is TGTGCCAGCAGTTTATTCGGGGAGCAGTTCTTC. Protein product: CASSLFGEQFF.

The genes are TRBV28 and TRBJ1-1; perhaps TRBD1 as D (6 bases). Germline loops: CDR1 MDHEN, CDR2 SYDVKM. Between the trimmed V and J ends, which lost 6 bases and 1 base, there was a span of 12 bases. The CDR3 has 14 amino acids. CDR3 region: CASRGQPQNTEAFF. The CDR3 DNA reads as TGTGCCAGCAGGGGACAACCCCAGAACACTGAAGCTTTCTTT.

This sequence joins TRBV28 and TRBJ2-3; D unresolved. The CDR3 has 15 amino acids. Trimming pared 7 bases from V and 3 bases from J, leaving 17 bases between. CDR1 is MDHEN and CDR2 is SYDVKM in the germline V gene. DNA of the CDR3: TGTGCCAGCACCTCTCATCGGAGCCTAACAGATACGCAGTATTTT. Its protein product is CASTSHRSLTDTQYF.